This TCR beta chain emerged from a study of control samples from healthy donors and cancer patients. Method: immunoSEQ multiplex PCR; TCRdb's copy keeps in-frame clones and lacks some. The repertoire holds about 50,000 clones, less than 95% seen once, with almost 4% in the top ten. The trim removed 2 bases at V and 13 bases at J, leaving 5 bases unmatched. The CDR3 runs to 12 residues. Germline V gives CDR1 GTSNPN, CDR2 SVGIG (reference sequence). The TCR sequence derives from a man aged 30 to 39 in good health. Source material: blood. The gene calls are TRBV30 and TRBJ1-4; TRBD1 matches 9 bases. CDR3 sequence (DNA): TGTGCCTGGAGTTATGGGACAGGGAGACTGTTTTTT. Its translation: CAWSYGTGRLFF.